Ten or more counts support the clone carrying this TCR beta chain. Its cognate antigen is unknown. These data originate in a study of tumor-infiltrating lymphocytes in primary liver carcinoma. Study-wide context: Each sample had roughly 3.65 to 7.5 million productive TCRbeta reads regardless of tissue type.

Co-extraction yielded RNA and DNA from around 20-30 mg of unsorted bulk tissue. Patients had primary liver carcinoma treated by surgical resection. TCR beta cDNA came from approximately 490 ng total RNA, primed with a constant-region primer. Libraries of TCR beta came from three nested multiplex PCR rounds with slightly modified ARM-PCR. Researchers ran the first two PCR rounds for roughly 11 cycles each with TRBV1-TRBV30 forward primers and a C-beta reverse primer. TCRdb ran MiXCR on the multiplex PCR reads and lists one entry per CDR3 protein. The sample includes roughly 120,000 distinct CDR3 sequences, roughly three fifths of them seen just once. The germline V and J ends were trimmed by 3 bases and 2 bases, with 20 bases remaining between them. This CDR3 has 18 amino acids. Per germline, CDR1 SGHVS and CDR2 FQNEAQ. Points from the study as a whole: Only about 7-24% of top clones occurred in every one of the five tumor regions. Against blood, tumors held a significantly higher top-250-clone fraction (p = 0.039).

What was sequenced was liver tumor tissue from sampling region 3. Documented subset: tumor region T3, left-lateral pole. The sequence was collected from a woman aged 55-69 years with primary liver carcinoma and hepatitis B virus infection. The V and J genes are TRBV7-8 and TRBJ1-5; the D gene is possibly TRBD1 (5 bases). CDR3 DNA sequence: TGTGCCAGCAGCTTGTCAACCGGGGCCCGTGGGGGCAATCAGCCCCAGCATTTT. This codes for CASSLSTGARGGNQPQHF.